A single sample is the source of the 32 T cell receptor beta chains below, sequenced in a study of blood T cell repertoires in COVID-19. The repertoire was sequenced with immunoSEQ multiplex PCR; TCRdb's copy has only in-frame clones and lacks some. The data hold 300,000 to 350,000 clones, with roughly 88% observed a single time. Input material: PBMCs or T cells enriched from blood (not recorded which). The receptors shown here come from a man aged 25-40 years who had recovered from COVID-19.

In this sample, this clone turned up a few times. V is TRBV5-4 and J is TRBJ1-4; D ambiguous. The CDR3 spans 13 residues. The V end was cut by 4 bases, the J end by 6 bases, with 10 bases between. Germline lookup yields CDR1 SGHNT and CDR2 YYREEE (reference sequence). Here the CDR3 reads CASSMRVDEKLFF. The CDR3 DNA reads TGTGCCAGCAGCATGAGGGTGGATGAAAAACTGTTTTTT.

V is TRBV6-1 and J is TRBJ1-5, with TRBD1 matching over 7 bases. This CDR3 is built from 16 residues. Germline values: CDR1 MNHNS, CDR2 SASEGT. V gave up 2 bases and J gave up 7 bases; unmatched junction bases: 11. CDR3 bases: TGTGCCAGCAGTGAATTGGCAGGGGGTATGCGGCAGCCCCAGCATTTT. Translated: CASSELAGGMRQPQHF.

The chain couples TRBV7-2 to TRBJ1-2; D remains ambiguous. The germline gives CDR1 SGHTA, CDR2 FQGNSA. V shed 5 bases and J shed 4 bases, with 20 bases lying between them. CDR3 length: 16 amino acids. The CDR3 DNA reads TGTGCCAGCAGCCCTCGCGGAGATCGGAAATTCTATGGCTACACCTTC. Translation: CASSPRGDRKFYGYTF.

CDR3 coding DNA: TGTGCCAGCAGCCTCCTGGGGGGGGGAGCTGAAGCTTTCTTT. Encoded protein: CASSLLGGGAEAFF. This chain links TRBV3-1 (or the pseudogene TRBV3-2) with TRBJ1-1, with a tentative D call TRBD1 (5 bases). Germline CDR1 and CDR2: LGHDT and YNNKEL (reference sequence). The germline V and J ends were trimmed by 4 bases and 6 bases, with 15 bases remaining between them. The CDR3 is 14 residues long.

V is TRBV19 and J is TRBJ1-2; 7 nucleotides match TRBD1. Germline V gene data show CDR1 as LNHDA and CDR2 as SQIVND (reference sequence). Unmatched junction bases numbered 6, after V lost 6 bases and J lost 5 bases. The CDR3 length is 13 residues. DNA of the CDR3: TGTGCCAGTAGCGTGGACAGGATATATGGCTACACCTTC. Amino acid sequence: CASSVDRIYGYTF.

The rearrangement joins TRBV10-3 to TRBJ2-3; D gene unclear. The germline CDR1 and CDR2 sequences are ENHRY and SYGVKD. This CDR3 comprises 11 residues. Trimming took off 0 bases at V and 9 bases at J, with 4 bases between the two ends. In DNA, the CDR3 is TGTGCCATCAGTGAGTCTATCACGCAGTATTTT. This sequence encodes CAISESITQYF.

This chain connects TRBV6-2 or TRBV6-3 to TRBJ1-5; TRBD1 agrees at 11 bases. Trimming at V came to 4 bases and at J to 3 bases, leaving 8 bases not matched to a gene. Germline CDR1 MNHEY, CDR2 SVGEGT. CDR3 length equals 17 residues. For the CDR3, the DNA is TGTGCCAGCAGTTTGGGACAGGGGGGTTGGAACAATCAGCCCCAGCATTTT. This encodes CASSLGQGGWNNQPQHF.

The count of this clone is one. The chain couples TRBV11-2 to TRBJ2-7; 9 bases are a match to TRBD1. The ends lost 4 bases at V and 5 bases at J; junction bases unmatched: 9. The CDR3 totals 15 residues. Germline lookup yields CDR1 SGHAT and CDR2 FQNNGV. CDR3 DNA sequence: TGTGCCAGCAGCTCGAGAGACCGGGACAGGGACGAGCAGTACTTC. Protein sequence: CASSSRDRDRDEQYF. Looking up the rest from reference TRBV11-2 and TRBJ2-7 gives the full variable domain: EAGVAQSPRYKIIEKRQSVAFWCNPISGHATLYWYQQILGQGPKLLIQFQNNGVVDDSQLPKDRFSAERLKGVDSTLKIQPAKLEDSAVYLCASSSRDRDRDEQYFGPGTRLTVT.

This chain joins TRBV7-9 and TRBJ1-4, with 7 bases lining up with TRBD1. In germline, CDR1 is SEHNR, CDR2 FQNEAQ (reference sequence). V was clipped by 5 bases and J by 3 bases; unmatched bases: 6. The CDR3 is 15 amino acids. The CDR3 sequence is CASSQQGIANEKLFF. In nucleotides, the CDR3 is TGTGCCAGCAGCCAACAGGGGATCGCTAATGAAAAACTGTTTTTT.

The chain joins TRBV24-1 to TRBJ2-1, with 12 nucleotides matching TRBD1. The CDR3 is made up of 18 amino acids. Germline V gene data show CDR1 as KGHDR and CDR2 as SFDVKD. V lost 4 bases, J lost 3 bases, and 9 bases stayed unmatched. CDR3 amino acids: CATSDPGTGGAGYNEQFF. CDR3 DNA: TGTGCCACCAGTGACCCTGGGACAGGGGGCGCGGGCTACAATGAGCAGTTCTTC.

Written as DNA, the CDR3 is TGTGCCAGCAGCCCGGGGGAATGGGCGGGGGTTCAGGAGACCCAGTACTTC. Amino acids: CASSPGEWAGVQETQYF. The chain has TRBV5-4 and TRBJ2-5; 7 bases map to TRBD2. CDR3 length: 17 amino acids. Germline CDR1 reads SGHNT; CDR2 reads YYREEE (reference sequence). V dropped 4 bases and J dropped 5; count of bases not matched to a gene: 17.

This rearrangement joins TRBV10-1 to TRBJ1-2; TRBD1 matches at 11 bases. Germline trimming cut 2 bases from V and 7 bases from J; bases unmatched to any gene: 3. The CDR3 extends over 14 amino acids. In germline, CDR1 is WNHNN, CDR2 SYGVQD (reference sequence). CDR3 sequence: CASSERTGGTGYTF. The CDR3 DNA is TGCGCCAGCAGTGAGCGGACAGGGGGCACTGGCTACACCTTC.

The chain couples TRBV30 to TRBJ1-6; 7 bases map to TRBD1. Per the germline V gene, CDR1 is GTSNPN and CDR2 is SVGIG (reference sequence). This CDR3 has 19 residues. The V segment lost 5 bases and the J segment 0 bases; nucleotides outside the gene matches: 16. CDR3 amino acids: CAWVTGATIVSSYNSPLHF. The CDR3, as DNA: TGTGCCTGGGTCACAGGGGCCACGATCGTGAGCTCCTATAATTCACCCCTCCACTTT.

The chain is built from TRBV2 and TRBJ1-5, with D possibly being TRBD1 (5 bases). The germline V gene encodes CDR1 SNHLY and CDR2 FYNNEI. Trimming removed 4 bases at V and 9 bases at J, with 13 bases between. The CDR3 sequence is 13 residues long. CDR3 nucleotides: TGTGCCAGCAGTGCTGGGGCTATCCGGCCCCAGCATTTT. It yields the protein CASSAGAIRPQHF.

The gene calls are TRBV6-5 and TRBJ2-2, with D possibly TRBD1 on 6 matching bases. Trimming removed 6 bases at V and 3 bases at J, with 11 bases between. CDR1 is MNHEY, CDR2 SVGAGI, per germline. The length of the CDR3 is 14 residues. The CDR3: CASSRRTDTGELFF. The CDR3, as DNA: TGTGCCAGCAGCCGGAGGACAGACACCGGGGAGCTGTTTTTT.

The rearrangement links TRBV4-3 to TRBJ1-2; tentative D call: TRBD1 (5 bases). This CDR3 has 15 residues. Looked up from germline, CDR1 is LGHNA and CDR2 is YSLEER. V was clipped by 0 bases and J by 3 bases, with 11 bases between them. The DNA of the CDR3 is TGCGCCAGCAGCCAAGATTATCAGGGATACTATGGCTACACCTTC. It yields the protein CASSQDYQGYYGYTF.

The genes are TRBV7-9 and TRBJ2-1; the D is unclear. CDR1 is SEHNR, CDR2 FQNEAQ, per germline (reference sequence). The CDR3 runs to 15 residues. Trimming cost V 5 bases and J 0 bases, with 11 bases left between them. In DNA, the CDR3 is TGTGCCAGCAGCATGACGCGACTCTCCTACAATGAGCAGTTCTTC. This gives the protein CASSMTRLSYNEQFF. Full variable domain (remainder filled in from reference TRBV7-9 and TRBJ2-1): DTGVSQNPRHKITKRGQNVTFRCDPISEHNRLYWYRQTLGQGPEFLTYFQNEAQLEKSRLLSDRFSAERPKGSFSTLEIQRTEQGDSAMYLCASSMTRLSYNEQFFGPGTRLTVL.

The V call is TRBV5-6, the J call TRBJ1-2; 10 bases match TRBD1. The V gene's germline CDR1 is SGHDT and CDR2 YYEEEE. The CDR3 is 13 residues long. Trimming at V came to 4 bases and at J to 7 bases, leaving 4 bases not matched to a gene. CDR3 loop: CASSLGQGIGYTF. The CDR3 DNA reads as TGTGCCAGCAGCCTGGGACAGGGGATTGGCTACACCTTC.

The chain has TRBV4-3 and TRBJ1-5; 7 bases agree with TRBD1. With V trimmed by 0 bases and J by 1 base, 6 bases remained unmatched. This CDR3 has 17 residues. Germline-derived CDR1 and CDR2 are LGHNA and YSLEER. The CDR3 spells CASSQDPQGGSNQPQHF. CDR3 DNA: TGCGCCAGCAGCCAAGATCCGCAGGGGGGAAGCAATCAGCCCCAGCATTTT.

The chain carries TRBV7-9 and TRBJ2-1, with D possibly TRBD2 on 7 matching bases. The germline gives CDR1 SEHNR, CDR2 FQNEAQ (reference sequence). V lost 5 bases and J lost 1, with 15 bases in between. There are 16 residues in the CDR3. CDR3 protein: CASSPPGGDSYNEQFF. CDR3 nucleotide sequence: TGTGCCAGCAGCCCCCCGGGGGGCGATTCCTACAATGAGCAGTTCTTC.

To note about this clone: Other DNA sequences in this specimen translate into the identical CDR3. V usage is TRBV9 and J usage is TRBJ2-5, with 7 bases that match TRBD2. V lost 0 bases, J lost 5 bases, and 4 bases stayed unmatched. Per germline, CDR1 SGDLS and CDR2 YYNGEE. The length of the CDR3 is 14 residues. The CDR3 bases are TGTGCCAGCAGCGTAGCGGGGGGTGGGGAGACCCAGTACTTC. Translating gives CASSVAGGGETQYF.

The chain employs TRBV10-1 and TRBJ2-3; TRBD1 aligns across 9 bases. CDR3 length equals 15 residues. Per germline, CDR1 WNHNN and CDR2 SYGVQD (reference sequence). V trimming: 3 bases; J trimming: 3 bases; junction bases outside the gene matches: 4. Here the CDR3 reads CASSDKGQGTDTQYF. In DNA form, the CDR3 reads TGCGCCAGCAGTGACAAAGGACAGGGGACAGATACGCAGTATTTT.

This clone was seen once. The chain couples TRBV5-4 to TRBJ2-3; a weak D match, TRBD1 (6 bases). CDR1 and CDR2 (germline): SGHNT, YYREEE (reference sequence). The CDR3 is made up of 17 amino acids. Between the trimmed V and J ends, which lost 2 bases and 0 bases, there was a span of 16 bases. The CDR3: CASSFGPRTESTDTQYF. DNA for the CDR3: TGTGCCAGCAGCTTTGGGCCCAGGACAGAGAGCACAGATACGCAGTATTTT.

The V call is TRBV30, the J call TRBJ1-4, with TRBD1 matching over 8 bases. CDR3 size: 13 residues. The germline CDR1 and CDR2 sequences are GTSNPN and SVGIG (reference sequence). V gave up 0 bases and J gave up 13 bases; unmatched junction bases: 7. DNA for the CDR3: TGTGCCTGGAGTGTTCAGGGGGCCTCTATACTGTTTTTT. The encoded protein is CAWSVQGASILFF.

The V gene is TRBV10-1, the J gene TRBJ2-7; 9 positions match TRBD2. The length of the CDR3 is 14 residues. Germline V lookup: CDR1 WNHNN, CDR2 SYGVQD (reference sequence). J was trimmed by 2 bases and V by 11 bases; bases with no gene match: 10. CDR3 amino acids: CALGLARHPYEQYF. DNA of the CDR3: TGCGCCTTGGGACTAGCTCGCCACCCCTACGAGCAGTACTTC.

This clone has only one observation. This chain uses TRBV4-3 with TRBJ1-4; no firm D call. Germline V gene lookup returns CDR1 LGHNA and CDR2 YSLEER. CDR3 size: 15 residues. Between the trimmed V and J ends, which lost 0 bases and 10 bases, there was a span of 15 bases. CDR3 residues: CASSQDLLERGKLFF. DNA of the CDR3: TGCGCCAGCAGCCAAGATTTATTAGAGAGAGGAAAACTGTTTTTT.

This rearrangement joins TRBV27 to TRBJ1-2; TRBD1 matches at 8 bases. This CDR3 region has 15 residues. From germline, CDR1 is MNHEY and CDR2 SMNVEV (reference sequence). V dropped 2 bases and J dropped 4; count of bases not matched to a gene: 6. CDR3 protein: CASSLKGQGAYGYTF. CDR3 DNA: TGTGCCAGCAGTTTAAAGGGTCAGGGGGCCTATGGCTACACCTTC.

The rearrangement uses TRBV18 and TRBJ2-1; 10 nucleotides line up with TRBD2. Germline V gene sequence: CDR1 KGHSH, CDR2 LQKENI. This CDR3 is built from 17 residues. V lost 2 bases to trimming and J lost 10 bases; unmatched junction nucleotides: 14. CDR3 in amino acids: CASSPRKGRGTSAEQFF. For the CDR3, the DNA is TGTGCCAGCTCACCAAGGAAGGGGCGAGGGACTAGCGCCGAGCAGTTCTTC.

V is TRBV24-1 and J is TRBJ2-1, with 10 bases aligning to TRBD1. V shed 1 base and J 9 bases; nucleotides not matched to a gene: 2. Germline values: CDR1 KGHDR, CDR2 SFDVKD. The CDR3 length is 14 residues. Here the CDR3 DNA reads TGTGCCACCAGTGATTTTAGGACAGGGGGTGAGCAGTTCTTC. It encodes CATSDFRTGGEQFF.

The chain employs TRBV2 and TRBJ2-4; 10 bases are a match to TRBD1. Germline V gene data show CDR1 as SNHLY and CDR2 as FYNNEI. The CDR3 spans 17 residues. V was pared by 2 bases and J by 3 bases, with 7 bases of the junction left unmatched. The CDR3 DNA follows: TGTGCCAGCAGTGAACTCCGACAGGGGGCGCGCAAAAACATTCAGTACTTC. It is translated as CASSELRQGARKNIQYF.

This clone was observed once. The chain recombines TRBV2 with TRBJ1-2; the D is unclear. This CDR3 region has 12 residues. V was clipped by 2 bases and J by 6 bases, with 7 bases between them. Per germline, CDR1 SNHLY and CDR2 FYNNEI. The CDR3 loop reads CASSETRHGYTF. CDR3 DNA: TGTGCCAGCAGTGAAACGAGGCATGGCTACACCTTC.

The chain links TRBV4-3 to TRBJ2-2, with 8 bases identical to TRBD1. CDR1 LGHNA and CDR2 YSLEER come from the germline V gene. The CDR3 runs to 17 residues. J was trimmed by 1 base and V by 4 bases; bases with no gene match: 8. Written as DNA, the CDR3 is TGCGCCAGCAGCCGAGTACAGGGGGACCTGAACACCGGGGAGCTGTTTTTT. This encodes CASSRVQGDLNTGELFF.